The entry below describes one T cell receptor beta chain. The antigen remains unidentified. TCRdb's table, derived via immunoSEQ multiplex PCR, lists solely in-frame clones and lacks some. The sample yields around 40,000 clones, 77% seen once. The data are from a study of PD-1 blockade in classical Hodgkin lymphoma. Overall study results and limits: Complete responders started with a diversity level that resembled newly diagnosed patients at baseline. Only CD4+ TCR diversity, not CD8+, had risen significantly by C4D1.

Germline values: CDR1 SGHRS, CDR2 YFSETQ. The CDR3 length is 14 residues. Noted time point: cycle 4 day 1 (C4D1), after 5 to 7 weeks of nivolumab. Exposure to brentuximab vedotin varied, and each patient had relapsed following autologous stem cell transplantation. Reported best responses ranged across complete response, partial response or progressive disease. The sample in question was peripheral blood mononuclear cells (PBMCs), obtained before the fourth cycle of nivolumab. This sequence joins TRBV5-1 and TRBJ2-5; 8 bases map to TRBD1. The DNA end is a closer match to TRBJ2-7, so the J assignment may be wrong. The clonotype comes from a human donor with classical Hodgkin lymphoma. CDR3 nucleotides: TGCGCCAGCAGCATCTCAGGGGGCACTTACGAGCAGTACTTC. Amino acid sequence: CASSISGGTYEQYF.